This T cell receptor beta chain derives from a study of radiotherapy plus CTLA-4 blockade in lung cancer. Study-wide background: Disease control reached under 35%, with objective responses in 15% to 20%. Regarding the study as a whole: Increased serum interferon-beta after radiation also reportedly predicted response strongly. After radiotherapy and ipilimumab, tumor-derived clones expanded in peripheral blood.

Sequenced by immunoSEQ multiplex PCR; TCRdb stores in-frame clones only, minus some. This sample has 90,000 to 100,000 clones, with roughly 80% found just once. This clone was seen only once. The target antigen is unknown. Patients had chemo-refractory metastatic non-small-cell lung cancer and received focal radiation plus CTLA-4 blockade that used ipilimumab. This clonotype was sampled from a human donor with non-small cell lung cancer that progressed on radiotherapy plus ipilimumab. Sequenced material: peripheral blood, taken from a patient treated with radiotherapy plus ipilimumab.

Here the CDR3 reads CASTRIGLAEGGELFF. The DNA of the CDR3 is TGCGCCAGCACCCGGATTGGACTAGCAGAAGGCGGGGAGCTGTTTTTT. V usage is TRBV5-1 and J usage is TRBJ2-2; TRBD2 aligns across 8 bases. The CDR3 extends over 16 amino acids. The V gene end was trimmed by 6 bases and the J gene end by 7 bases; junction bases not matched to a gene: 14. Germline CDR1 is SGHRS and CDR2 is YFSETQ.